Shown below are 27 T cell receptor beta chains from a single sample sequenced in a study of T cell responses to AZD1222 COVID-19 vaccine (dated by TCRdb to the early 2020s). Receptors were amplified or captured by the immunoSEQ multiplex PCR assay. The immuneACCESS repertoire file appears here via TCRdb, limited to in-frame rearrangements. These files lack a portion of the clones; in checked studies, under half of the deficit traces to unresolved V genes, and the cause of the others is not known. The sample yields 100,000 to 150,000 clones; approximately 90% were counted once. The ten largest clones add up to 8.5% to 14% of the sample. This specimen's time point label, per the study, means: baseline before first vaccination. Read against the paper, the sample's treatment or condition label means: meningococcal conjugate vaccine given as trial control. The sample in question was peripheral blood, obtained on day 0 of MenACWY control vaccination. Source of these receptors: an adult in good health.

The CDR3 reads CASKQGAADTQYF. As DNA, the CDR3 is TGTGCCAGCAAACAGGGGGCCGCAGATACGCAGTATTTT. The genes are TRBV6-5 and TRBJ2-3, with 9 bases lining up with TRBD1. Germline V lookup: CDR1 MNHEY, CDR2 SVGAGI. The CDR3 runs to 13 residues. J gave up 4 bases and V 7 bases, and 3 bases lay outside the gene matches.

The genes are TRBV2 and TRBJ1-1; 7 bases are shared with TRBD1. Germline CDR1 is SNHLY and CDR2 is FYNNEI. The CDR3 runs 17 residues. The V gene end was trimmed by 7 bases and the J gene end by 0 bases; junction bases not matched to a gene: 14. The CDR3 DNA follows: TGTGCCAGCACCAGAAGTTCGGGGACAGTACTGAACACTGAAGCTTTCTTT. It is translated as CASTRSSGTVLNTEAFF.

This clone has just one count. The genes are TRBV20-1 and TRBJ2-1; D might be TRBD2 (6 bases). Germline V CDR1 and CDR2: DFQATT, SNEGSKA (reference sequence). The CDR3 contains 15 residues. Trimming removed 3 bases at V and 4 bases at J, with 16 bases between. DNA for the CDR3: TGCAGTGCTAGTGGGCGGGGAAGGGGATACAATGAGCAGTTCTTC. Amino acids: CSASGRGRGYNEQFF.

The rearrangement links TRBV20-1 to TRBJ2-2; 8 bases match TRBD2. Trimming removed 3 bases from V and 5 bases from J; junction bases left unmatched: 11. The CDR3 contains 16 residues. Germline assignment: CDR1 DFQATT and CDR2 SNEGSKA (reference sequence). DNA of the CDR3: TGCAGTGCTAGTTTGCCGGGAGGGCCTGGGACCGGGGAGCTGTTTTTT. Protein sequence: CSASLPGGPGTGELFF.

This chain joins TRBV27 and TRBJ1-1; D is unclear. Trimming stripped 2 bases from V and 1 base from J, with 11 bases between. Germline assignment: CDR1 MNHEY and CDR2 SMNVEV (reference sequence). The length of the CDR3 is 15 residues. Here the CDR3 reads CASSLISLGNTEAFF. CDR3 DNA: TGTGCCAGCAGTTTAATCAGCCTGGGGAACACTGAAGCTTTCTTT.

The genes are TRBV2 and TRBJ2-2, with D perhaps matching TRBD1 (5 bases). The germline V gene has CDR1 SNHLY and CDR2 FYNNEI. Between the trimmed V and J ends, which lost 7 bases and 4 bases, there was a span of 13 bases. This CDR3 has 14 residues. CDR3 in amino acids: CASNLIQATGELFF. CDR3 DNA: TGTGCCAGCAACTTAATACAGGCCACCGGGGAGCTGTTTTTT.

Points on this clone: An end of the junction differs from the germline gene, which may be a read error. The chain uses TRBV7-2 and TRBJ1-1; weak D call: TRBD1 (6 bases). Germline V gene data show CDR1 as SGHTA and CDR2 as FQGNSA. The CDR3 is 12 residues long. The CDR3 nucleotides are TGTGCCAGCAGCTTTGGGACAAAGGGACCGGAGTTT. It codes for CASSFGTKGPEF.

The chain links TRBV6-5 to TRBJ2-5, with D maybe TRBD1 (5 bases). V dropped 0 bases and J dropped 5 bases, with 13 bases sitting between them. Germline V lookup: CDR1 MNHEY, CDR2 SVGAGI. The length of the CDR3 is 15 residues. The CDR3 here is CASSYSNGARETQYF. CDR3 coding DNA: TGTGCCAGCAGTTACTCCAATGGGGCGAGGGAGACCCAGTACTTC.

The chain has TRBV2 and TRBJ2-6; D possibly uses TRBD1 or TRBD2 (7 bases each). V gave up 3 bases and J gave up 2 bases, with 17 bases separating them. Germline V CDR1 and CDR2: SNHLY, FYNNEI. The CDR3 has 18 residues. As DNA, the CDR3 is TGTGCCAGCAGTGATCCCAGGGGGAGGGTGGCTGGGGCCAACGTCCTGACTTTC. Translation gives CASSDPRGRVAGANVLTF.

J is TRBJ2-2 and V is TRBV7-6; 7 nucleotides line up with TRBD2. The CDR3 runs 17 residues. The germline V gene has CDR1 SGHVS and CDR2 FNYEAQ. Unmatched junction bases numbered 9, after V lost 1 base and J lost 4 bases. CDR3 protein: CASSLESPAGRTGELFF. The DNA of the CDR3 is TGTGCCAGCAGCTTAGAGAGCCCAGCGGGACGCACCGGGGAGCTGTTTTTT.

The V call is TRBV5-4, the J call TRBJ2-5, with 8 bases fitting TRBD1. The germline CDR1 and CDR2 sequences are SGHNT and YYREEE (reference sequence). The CDR3 runs 14 residues. V shed 4 bases and J 3 bases; nucleotides not matched to a gene: 5. The CDR3 spells CASSVQGAEETQYF. CDR3 bases: TGTGCCAGCAGCGTGCAGGGGGCAGAAGAGACCCAGTACTTC.

The CDR3 DNA follows: TGTGCCAGCAGCCCTGTTGGGGAAGGGTCGAACACCGGGGAGCTGTTTTTT. It yields the protein CASSPVGEGSNTGELFF. The rearrangement joins TRBV7-3 to TRBJ2-2; D is uncertain. With 5 bases removed from V and 0 bases from J, the gap between germline ends came to 16 bases. CDR3 size: 17 residues. Germline-derived CDR1 and CDR2 are SGHTA and FQGTGA.

The J gene is TRBJ2-3, the V gene TRBV7-9; D is uncertain. Germline CDR1 is SEHNR and CDR2 is FQNEAQ (reference sequence). Trimming pared 5 bases from V and 0 bases from J, leaving 12 bases between. The CDR3 is 15 amino acids. This chain's CDR3 is CASSQSRLSTDTQYF. DNA for the CDR3: TGTGCCAGCAGCCAATCCCGCCTGAGCACAGATACGCAGTATTTT.

This sequence joins TRBV5-5 and TRBJ2-3; 7 bases fit TRBD1. CDR1 SGHKS and CDR2 YYEKEE come from the germline V gene (reference sequence). The trim removed 0 bases at V and 8 bases at J, leaving 6 bases unmatched. The CDR3 is 14 amino acids. CDR3 DNA sequence: TGTGCCAGCAGCTTGGTTGAGGGGGCGGTTACGCAGTATTTT. Translating it yields CASSLVEGAVTQYF.

This chain links TRBV7-2 with TRBJ2-7; 7 nucleotides match TRBD1. This CDR3 comprises 15 residues. From germline, CDR1 is SGHTA and CDR2 FQGNSA. After removal of 5 bases from V and 4 bases from J, the junction contained 11 bases not matched to a gene. CDR3 amino acids: CASSPTETGSYEQYF. The CDR3 coding sequence is TGTGCCAGCAGCCCTACCGAGACAGGGAGTTACGAGCAGTACTTC.

The gene calls are TRBV11-3 and TRBJ2-3; D is unclear. The CDR3 loop spans 14 amino acids. Trimming cost V 6 bases and J 5 bases, with 15 bases left between them. The germline V gene encodes CDR1 SGHNT and CDR2 YENEEA. Here the CDR3 reads CASSERAKEDTQYF. DNA of the CDR3: TGTGCCAGCAGTGAGCGCGCTAAAGAAGATACGCAGTATTTT.

The V call is TRBV5-1, the J call TRBJ2-7, with 7 bases aligning to TRBD1. The CDR3 loop spans 13 amino acids. J gave up 1 base and V 4 bases, and 2 bases lay outside the gene matches. Germline values: CDR1 SGHRS, CDR2 YFSETQ. CDR3: CASSPGQSYEQYF. The CDR3 bases are TGCGCCAGCAGCCCGGGACAGTCCTACGAGCAGTACTTC.

The CDR3 nucleotides are TGCGCCAGCAGCCTTCCCAGGGACGGCGAGCAGTACTTC. It yields the protein CASSLPRDGEQYF. The chain employs TRBV23-1 and TRBJ2-7; D could derive from TRBD1 or TRBD2 (5 bases each). TRBV23-1 is given ORF status, its function remaining uncertain. CDR3 length: 13 residues. Trimming cost V 6 bases and J 6 bases, with 15 bases left between them.

The chain carries TRBV19 and TRBJ2-2; TRBD1 matches at 7 bases. Per the germline V gene, CDR1 is LNHDA and CDR2 is SQIVND (reference sequence). V shed 4 bases, J shed 8 bases, and the junction held 7 bases outside the gene matches. The CDR3 sequence is 14 residues long. The CDR3 DNA follows: TGTGCCAGTAGTAGAGGACAGGTTCTTGGGGAGCTGTTTTTT. Protein: CASSRGQVLGELFF.

The chain links TRBV3-1 (or the pseudogene TRBV3-2) to TRBJ2-1, with D uncertain. CDR1 and CDR2 from the germline V gene are LGHDT and YNNKEL (reference sequence). V gave up 0 bases and J gave up 8 bases, with 11 bases separating them. The CDR3 loop spans 14 amino acids. The CDR3 bases are TGTGCCAGCAGCCAAGATGGGAAGGGCTATGAGCAGTTCTTC. Encoded protein: CASSQDGKGYEQFF.

V and J are TRBV7-9 and TRBJ1-1; D not certain. The V end was cut by 0 bases, the J end by 2 bases, with 4 bases between. CDR3 size: 13 residues. The germline CDR1 and CDR2 sequences are SEHNR and FQNEAQ (reference sequence). The CDR3 sequence is CASSLAGNTEAFF. CDR3 DNA: TGTGCCAGCAGCTTAGCGGGAAACACTGAAGCTTTCTTT.

This sequence joins TRBV5-5 and TRBJ2-7; D perhaps matches TRBD1 (7 bases). This CDR3 region has 12 residues. Germline V gene sequence: CDR1 SGHKS, CDR2 YYEKEE (reference sequence). The V gene lost 10 bases and the J gene lost 4 bases, with 15 bases spanning the gap. CDR3 sequence reads: CAGGTDTYEQYF. For the CDR3, the DNA is TGTGCCGGCGGGACAGACACTTACGAGCAGTACTTC.

This clone occurred once. The chain combines TRBV27 with TRBJ2-1; TRBD1 matches at 7 bases. The germline V gene has CDR1 MNHEY and CDR2 SMNVEV (reference sequence). With V trimmed by 4 bases and J by 0 bases, 15 bases remained unmatched. This CDR3 region has 19 residues. In DNA, the CDR3 is TGTGCCAGCAGTTCACGACAGGGCCCCATTCCTCACTCCTACAATGAGCAGTTCTTC. Protein: CASSSRQGPIPHSYNEQFF.

V and J are TRBV7-3 and TRBJ2-3; 11 bases are shared with TRBD2. The V gene end was trimmed by 3 bases and the J gene end by 4 bases; junction bases not matched to a gene: 6. The germline gives CDR1 SGHTA, CDR2 FQGTGA. This CDR3 region has 16 residues. The CDR3 here is CASSFRLAGRSDTQYF. CDR3 coding DNA: TGTGCCAGCAGCTTCCGACTAGCGGGACGTTCAGATACGCAGTATTTT.

A single count supports this clone. The V and J genes are TRBV11-2 and TRBJ2-1; tentatively, D is TRBD2 (5 bases). Trimming shortened V by 6 bases and J by 5 bases, and 11 bases separated the two germline ends. The length of the CDR3 is 13 residues. Germline CDR1 reads SGHAT; CDR2 reads FQNNGV. The CDR3 loop is CASRGRLDNEQFF. The CDR3 nucleotides are TGTGCCAGCAGAGGGAGACTCGACAATGAGCAGTTCTTC. The whole variable domain, filled in from reference TRBV11-2 and TRBJ2-1, reads EAGVAQSPRYKIIEKRQSVAFWCNPISGHATLYWYQQILGQGPKLLIQFQNNGVVDDSQLPKDRFSAERLKGVDSTLKIQPAKLEDSAVYLCASRGRLDNEQFFGPGTRLTVL.

The chain employs TRBV11-2 and TRBJ2-1; 7 nucleotides line up with TRBD2. Trimming at V came to 1 base and at J to 10 bases, leaving 7 bases not matched to a gene. This CDR3 comprises 14 residues. Germline V CDR1 and CDR2: SGHAT, FQNNGV. CDR3 in amino acids: CASSLGRAGLEQFF. In nucleotides, the CDR3 is TGTGCCAGCAGCTTAGGGAGAGCGGGACTAGAGCAGTTCTTC.

The chain combines TRBV11-2 with TRBJ2-7; 7 nucleotides agree with TRBD2. This CDR3 has 13 amino acids. The V segment lost 5 bases and the J segment 1 base; nucleotides outside the gene matches: 2. Germline V CDR1 and CDR2: SGHAT, FQNNGV. CDR3 sequence: CASSEGLSYEQYF. CDR3 coding DNA: TGTGCCAGCAGCGAGGGACTATCCTACGAGCAGTACTTC.